These 28 T cell receptor beta chains originate from one sample sequenced in a study of T-cell memory formation after mild COVID-19. TCRdb ran MiXCR on the 5' RACE reads and lists one entry per CDR3 protein. The sample includes around 130,000 distinct CDR3 sequences, around a sixth seen only once; the top ten take approximately 13%. Sequenced sample: PBMCs or a T cell subset sorted from them (not recorded which). The receptors come from an adult woman who had mild COVID-19 (a few samples of this study predate the infection). Cell type and time point are not known.

This clonotype was counted between two and nine times. The genes are TRBV6-1 and TRBJ2-7; perhaps D is TRBD1 or TRBD2 (5 bases each). Deletions cut 7 bases from V and 2 bases from J, with 12 bases between. The length of the CDR3 is 13 residues. CDR1 and CDR2 from the germline V gene are MNHNS and SASEGT. CDR3 in DNA: TGTGCCAGCATCGTTGGGGGTACCTACGAGCAGTACTTC. Protein sequence: CASIVGGTYEQYF.

This clonotype was counted between two and nine times. The CDR3 loop reads CASSRDGGREETQYF. In DNA, the CDR3 is TGCGCCAGCAGCCGAGACGGAGGGAGGGAAGAGACCCAGTACTTC. V is TRBV5-1 and J is TRBJ2-5, with TRBD2 matching over 7 bases. Germline V lookup: CDR1 SGHRS, CDR2 YFSETQ. The CDR3 covers 15 residues. Germline trimming cut 4 bases from V and 3 bases from J; bases unmatched to any gene: 9. The full variable domain, in which reference TRBV5-1 and TRBJ2-5 provide the parts outside the CDR3, is KAGVTQTPRYLIKTRGQQVTLSCSPISGHRSVSWYQQTPGQGLQFLFEYFSETQRNKGNFPGRFSGRQFSNSRSEMNVSTLELGDSALYLCASSRDGGREETQYFGPGTRLLVL.

The chain combines TRBV11-3 with TRBJ2-2; D not resolved. The CDR3 runs to 15 residues. With 1 base removed from V and 0 bases from J, the gap between germline ends came to 6 bases. Per germline, CDR1 SGHNT and CDR2 YENEEA. The CDR3 nucleotides read TGTGCCAGCAGCTTAGCCTCAACGAACACCGGGGAGCTGTTTTTT. This codes for CASSLASTNTGELFF. Drawing the rest from reference TRBV11-3 and TRBJ2-2, the complete variable domain is EAGVVQSPRYKIIEKKQPVAFWCNPISGHNTLYWYLQNLGQGPELLIRYENEEAVDDSQLPKDRFSAERLKGVDSTLKIQPAELGDSAVYLCASSLASTNTGELFFGEGSRLTVL.

The V gene is TRBV4-1, the J gene TRBJ2-1, with D perhaps TRBD2 (5 bases). Per germline, CDR1 MGHRA and CDR2 YSYEKL. The CDR3 covers 14 residues. The germline V and J ends were trimmed by 1 base and 8 bases, with 12 bases remaining between them. DNA for the CDR3: TGCGCCAGCAGCCAAGTAGGGCGGACTTATGAGCAGTTCTTC. Amino acids: CASSQVGRTYEQFF.

In this sample, this clonotype turned up a few times. This rearrangement joins TRBV27 to TRBJ1-5; D is uncertain. The CDR3 runs 10 residues. Germline CDR1 reads MNHEY; CDR2 reads SMNVEV (reference sequence). Trimming pared 11 bases from V and 10 bases from J, leaving 12 bases between. For the CDR3, the DNA is TGTGCCCCGCCCTTCGAACCCCAGCATTTT. This gives the protein CAPPFEPQHF.

The chain joins TRBV7-9 to TRBJ2-3, with 10 bases identical to TRBD2. This CDR3 has 17 residues. Unmatched junction bases numbered 9, after V lost 6 bases and J lost 0 bases. Germline CDR1 reads SEHNR; CDR2 reads FQNEAQ (reference sequence). CDR3 DNA sequence: TGTGCCAGCAGGCTTTCTAGCGGGAGTAGGAGCACAGATACGCAGTATTTT. This translates into CASRLSSGSRSTDTQYF.

The chain has TRBV2 and TRBJ2-1, with D perhaps matching TRBD1 (6 bases). Germline lookup yields CDR1 SNHLY and CDR2 FYNNEI. Trimming left V 4 bases short and J 7 bases short, with 17 bases between. The length of the CDR3 is 15 residues. The CDR3 region has the DNA TGTGCCAGCAGTGGTCCTACAGGGACCACGAATGAGCAGTTCTTC. Translation gives CASSGPTGTTNEQFF.

This rearrangement joins TRBV6-2 or TRBV6-3 to TRBJ2-1; 14 bases fit TRBD2. Germline values: CDR1 MNHEY, CDR2 SVGEGT. The CDR3 totals 14 residues. Trimming at V came to 2 bases and at J to 10 bases, leaving 1 base not matched to a gene. The DNA for the CDR3 is TGTGCCAGCAGTTACGGACTAGCGGGAGGAGAGCAGTTCTTC. It translates to CASSYGLAGGEQFF.

In its sample, this clonotype was seen a few times. This CDR3 is CASRRTGQETQYF. As DNA, the CDR3 is TGTGCCAGCAGAAGGACAGGCCAAGAGACCCAGTACTTC. The chain uses TRBV11-2 and TRBJ2-5, with 7 bases identical to TRBD1. The ends lost 6 bases at V and 1 base at J; junction bases unmatched: 2. Germline V lookup: CDR1 SGHAT, CDR2 FQNNGV. This CDR3 is built from 13 residues. The whole variable domain, remainder taken from reference TRBV11-2 and TRBJ2-5, is EAGVAQSPRYKIIEKRQSVAFWCNPISGHATLYWYQQILGQGPKLLIQFQNNGVVDDSQLPKDRFSAERLKGVDSTLKIQPAKLEDSAVYLCASRRTGQETQYFGPGTRLLVL.

Concerning this clonotype: Germline and junction disagree at one end, which may indicate a read error. The rearrangement links TRBV9 to TRBJ2-7, with TRBD2 matching over 8 bases. Germline V gives CDR1 SGDLS, CDR2 YYNGEE. The CDR3 has 16 amino acids. The DNA of the CDR3 is TGTGCCAGCAGCGTAGCAGGTAGCGGGACTCTCTACGATCAGTACTTC. Translating gives CASSVAGSGTLYDQYF.

The chain has TRBV5-1 and TRBJ1-2; no clear D gene. The germline V gene has CDR1 SGHRS and CDR2 YFSETQ. This CDR3 is built from 18 residues. With 0 bases removed from V and 0 bases from J, the gap between germline ends came to 18 bases. CDR3 amino acids: CASSLVGETDISNYGYTF. For the CDR3, the DNA is TGCGCCAGCAGCTTGGTGGGTGAAACCGACATTTCTAACTATGGCTACACCTTC.

This clonotype was recorded a few times. The chain carries TRBV7-9 and TRBJ2-1, with a possible D match to TRBD1 (6 bases). The CDR3 totals 18 residues. Germline CDR1 reads SEHNR; CDR2 reads FQNEAQ (reference sequence). V lost 2 bases to trimming and J lost 0 bases, with 17 bases between them. The CDR3 sequence: CASSLMVVGAPSYNEQFF. The CDR3 DNA sequence: TGTGCCAGCAGCTTAATGGTTGTGGGGGCCCCCTCCTACAATGAGCAGTTCTTC. The full variable domain, in which reference TRBV7-9 and TRBJ2-1 provide the parts outside the CDR3, is DTGVSQNPRHKITKRGQNVTFRCDPISEHNRLYWYRQTLGQGPEFLTYFQNEAQLEKSRLLSDRFSAERPKGSFSTLEIQRTEQGDSAMYLCASSLMVVGAPSYNEQFFGPGTRLTVL.

V usage is TRBV20-1 and J usage is TRBJ2-6; D perhaps matches TRBD1 (5 bases). Germline CDR1 is DFQATT and CDR2 is SNEGSKA (reference sequence). Trimming took 0 bases from V and 0 from J, leaving 15 bases between them. The CDR3 contains 18 residues. The chain's CDR3 is CSAREERQSPSGANVLTF. CDR3 nucleotides: TGCAGTGCTAGAGAGGAGCGACAGTCTCCCTCTGGGGCCAACGTCCTGACTTTC.

The gene calls are TRBV20-1 and TRBJ1-1; D ambiguous. CDR1 and CDR2 (germline): DFQATT, SNEGSKA (reference sequence). The CDR3 is 11 residues long. Trimming pared 4 bases from V and 7 bases from J, leaving 10 bases between. CDR3 DNA sequence: TGCAGTGCTAAAGGATTCCATGAAGCTTTCTTT. Translating it yields CSAKGFHEAFF.

Many counts were recorded for this clonotype. J is TRBJ2-1 and V is TRBV2; 8 bases align to TRBD2. The germline gives CDR1 SNHLY, CDR2 FYNNEI. V lost 8 bases and J lost 8; bases outside the gene matches: 5. CDR3 size: 12 residues. The CDR3 bases are TGTGCCAGCGTCACGGGAGGGGATGAGCAGTTCTTC. Amino acid sequence: CASVTGGDEQFF.

This clonotype was seen only a few times. The rearrangement uses TRBV7-6 and TRBJ2-1; 9 nucleotides match TRBD2. This CDR3 has 14 residues. V dropped 1 base and J dropped 7; count of bases not matched to a gene: 2. The germline CDR1 and CDR2 sequences are SGHVS and FNYEAQ. The CDR3 sequence is CASSLGGGANEQFF. CDR3 DNA: TGTGCCAGCAGCTTAGGCGGGGGGGCGAATGAGCAGTTCTTC.

There are a few counts of this clonotype. The chain links TRBV28 to TRBJ2-2; D not certain. V was trimmed by 8 bases and J by 0 bases, leaving 7 bases between them. The CDR3 covers 13 residues. Germline values: CDR1 MDHEN, CDR2 SYDVKM. In DNA form, the CDR3 reads TGTGCCAGCCGGGCTACGAACACCGGGGAGCTGTTTTTT. This sequence encodes CASRATNTGELFF.

This clonotype was seen only a few times. CDR3 loop: CASSLAQGTNTEAFF. CDR3 DNA: TGTGCCAGCAGCTTAGCTCAGGGAACGAACACTGAAGCTTTCTTT. This rearrangement joins TRBV7-9 to TRBJ1-1, with TRBD1 as a possible D gene (5 bases). CDR3 length: 15 residues. CDR1 SEHNR and CDR2 FQNEAQ come from the germline V gene (reference sequence). V lost 0 bases to trimming and J lost 1 base, with 9 bases between them.

The table lists this clonotype with a few counts. This chain links TRBV12-3 or TRBV12-4 with TRBJ1-2; TRBD1 matches 7 bases. The CDR3 covers 13 residues. The trim removed 6 bases at V and 8 bases at J, leaving 9 bases unmatched. In DNA form, the CDR3 reads TGTGCCAGCAGCTGGTCAGGGGGAGGGGGCTACACCTTC. It translates to CASSWSGGGGYTF.

This clonotype showed up just a few times. The gene calls are TRBV20-1 and TRBJ2-5; TRBD2 aligns across 13 bases. The junction had 9 bases not matched to a gene; V was cut back by 6 bases and J by 2 bases. From germline, CDR1 is DFQATT and CDR2 SNEGSKA (reference sequence). The CDR3 is 16 residues long. For the CDR3, the DNA is TGCAGTGCGATCGGACTAGCGGGGGATCTACAAGAGACCCAGTACTTC. Amino acids: CSAIGLAGDLQETQYF.

This clonotype was detected a few times. V is TRBV14 and J is TRBJ2-1; TRBD2 matches 9 bases. Germline V lookup: CDR1 SGHDN, CDR2 FVKESK. The CDR3 is 13 residues long. Losses at the gene ends were 1 base for V and 13 bases for J; bases not matched to a gene: 5. CDR3 region: CASSQVPSGTQFF. CDR3 in DNA: TGTGCCAGCAGCCAAGTCCCTAGCGGGACCCAGTTCTTC.

V gene TRBV6-5 combines with J gene TRBJ2-6, with D unresolved. Germline loops: CDR1 MNHEY, CDR2 SVGAGI. This CDR3 is 15 amino acids long. The germline V and J ends were trimmed by 2 bases and 4 bases, with 9 bases remaining between them. The CDR3 region has the DNA TGTGCCAGCAGTTACGGCGTCTCCGGGGCCAACGTCCTGACTTTC. Its translation: CASSYGVSGANVLTF.

This clonotype has a handful of counts. The chain couples TRBV4-1 to TRBJ1-2; D remains ambiguous. Trimming took off 0 bases at V and 4 bases at J, with 9 bases between the two ends. The germline gives CDR1 MGHRA, CDR2 YSYEKL. This CDR3 contains 14 residues. CDR3 nucleotides: TGCGCCAGCAGCCAAGACGCAGCCCTCTATGGCTACACCTTC. Residues: CASSQDAALYGYTF.

This clonotype showed up just a few times. The chain carries TRBV20-1 and TRBJ2-7, with D maybe TRBD1 (6 bases). Looked up from germline, CDR1 is DFQATT and CDR2 is SNEGSKA (reference sequence). The CDR3 length is 13 residues. V was pared by 3 bases and J by 4 bases, with 13 bases between. The CDR3 sequence: CSARVQGGYEQYF. In DNA form, the CDR3 reads TGCAGTGCTAGGGTACAGGGCGGTTACGAGCAGTACTTC.

This clonotype has just a few counts. The rearrangement links TRBV24-1 to TRBJ2-5; no definite D call. The CDR3 extends over 15 amino acids. Looked up from germline, CDR1 is KGHDR and CDR2 is SFDVKD. V dropped 1 base and J dropped 0 bases, with 8 bases sitting between them. The chain's CDR3 is CATSDFAEYQETQYF. CDR3 nucleotides: TGTGCCACCAGTGATTTTGCGGAGTACCAAGAGACCCAGTACTTC.

This clonotype was recorded a few times. This chain connects TRBV13 to TRBJ2-7; D not certain. The CDR3 covers 14 residues. V lost 0 bases to trimming and J lost 5 bases, with 11 bases between them. Germline V gene data show CDR1 as PRHDT and CDR2 as FYEKMQ (reference sequence). The CDR3 coding sequence is TGTGCCAGCAGCTTAGGGGACCGGTGGCACGAGCAGTACTTC. This gives the protein CASSLGDRWHEQYF.

V usage is TRBV6-4 and J usage is TRBJ1-2, with a weak D call TRBD1 (5 bases). V lost 3 bases and J 0 bases, leaving 8 bases between the germline ends. CDR3 length: 14 amino acids. CDR1 and CDR2 (germline): MRHNA, SNTAGT. CDR3 coding DNA: TGTGCCAGCAGTGAAGGGGCGGCTAACTATGGCTACACCTTC. It codes for CASSEGAANYGYTF.

This clonotype was counted ten times or more. This rearrangement joins TRBV11-2 to TRBJ1-1; 7 bases match TRBD1. The V segment lost 4 bases and the J segment 0 bases; nucleotides outside the gene matches: 2. Per germline, CDR1 SGHAT and CDR2 FQNNGV. CDR3 length equals 14 residues. CDR3 amino acids: CASSWGQLNTEAFF. For the CDR3, the DNA is TGTGCCAGCAGCTGGGGACAGTTGAACACTGAAGCTTTCTTT.